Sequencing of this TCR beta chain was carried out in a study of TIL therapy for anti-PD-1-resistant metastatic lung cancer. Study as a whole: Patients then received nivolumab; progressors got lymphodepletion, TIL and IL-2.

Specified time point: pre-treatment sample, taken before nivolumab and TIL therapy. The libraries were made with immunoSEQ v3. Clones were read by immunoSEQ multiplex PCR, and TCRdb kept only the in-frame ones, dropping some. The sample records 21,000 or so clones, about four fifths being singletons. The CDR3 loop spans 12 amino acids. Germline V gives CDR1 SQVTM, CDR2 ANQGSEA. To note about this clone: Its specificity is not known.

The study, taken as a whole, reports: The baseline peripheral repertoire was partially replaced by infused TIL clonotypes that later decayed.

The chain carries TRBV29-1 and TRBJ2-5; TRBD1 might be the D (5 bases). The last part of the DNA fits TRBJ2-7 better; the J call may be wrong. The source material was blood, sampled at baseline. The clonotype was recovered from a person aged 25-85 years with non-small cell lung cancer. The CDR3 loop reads CSVGQGIYEQYF. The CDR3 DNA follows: TGCAGCGTTGGGCAGGGTATTTACGAGCAGTACTTC.